This TCR beta chain derives from a study of blood T cell repertoires in COVID-19. Study as a whole: COVID-19 samples, acute and convalescent, were from the United States, Italy and Spain. The cDNA or gDNA used as material had been derived from T cells, B-cell-depleted T cells, or PBMCs.

V was trimmed by 0 bases and J by 4 bases, leaving 7 bases between them. CDR3 length equals 13 residues. The germline gives CDR1 SGHRS, CDR2 YFSETQ. This clone was seen only once. As handled by the study authors: Reference gene primer amplification yielded estimated nucleated cell counts. Here immunoSEQ multiplex PCR was the method, and the copy in TCRdb shows in-frame clones only, minus some. V and J calls and clone size come straight from that table; D and trimming were deduced from the DNA. The table has around 280,000 clones, around 87% seen once. The receptor was derived from a woman aged 45-65 years who had recovered from COVID-19. The chain combines TRBV5-1 with TRBJ2-5; D not resolved. Sequencing was done on a sample of peripheral blood. Here the CDR3 reads CASSLVIRETQYF. In DNA form, the CDR3 reads TGCGCCAGCAGCTTGGTCATTAGAGAGACCCAGTACTTC.